Reported below is one T cell receptor (beta chain). CDR3 size: 11 residues. V dropped 1 base and J dropped 9 bases, with 4 bases sitting between them. Germline lookup yields CDR1 LNHNV and CDR2 YYDKDF (reference sequence). The data derive from a study of CD8 T cells in Susac syndrome. RNA amounts of 0.5 to 1 ug underwent reverse transcription with random hexamers. By means of immunoSEQ multiplex PCR, TCR beta CDR3 spanning 54 Vbeta and 13 Jbeta underwent amplification. From the immunoSEQ multiplex PCR reads, TCRdb called clonotypes with MiXCR, one entry per CDR3 protein. Of 100,000 to 150,000 distinct CDR3 sequences listed, about 92% are singletons.

The rearrangement links TRBV15 to TRBJ2-1, with unresolved D. The sequenced sample was CD8+ T cells from PBMCs. The sequence derives from a human donor with multiple sclerosis. CDR3 coding DNA: TGTGCCACCAGCAGAGTCGGTGAGCAGTTCTTC. Translated: CATSRVGEQFF.